This TCR beta chain was observed in a study of blood T cells in healthy people across ages. CDR3 length equals 13 residues. V lost 9 bases to trimming and J lost 4 bases, with 15 bases between them. Germline V gene lookup returns CDR1 MNHEY and CDR2 SVGEGT. A second about 6 to 12 cycle PCR used barcoded and J-beta primers. TCRdb independently ran MiXCR on the 5' RACE reads; one entry per CDR3 protein. Of fewer than 750,000 distinct CDR3 sequences listed, more than 45% are singletons. The genes are TRBV6-2 or TRBV6-3 and TRBJ1-2; a weak D match, TRBD1 (5 bases). The receptor comes from an elderly man in good health. The material sequenced was blood. CDR3 loop: CASVGQRSYGYTF. For the CDR3, the DNA is TGTGCCAGTGTGGGGCAGCGCTCCTATGGCTACACCTTC.